This TCR beta chain was captured in a study of HIV-infected patients and healthy controls. The study's findings and limits: The seeming recovery of the Gini index after therapy in HIV-infected patients vanished in size-matched data.

Notes on this clonotype: No antigen is known for it. Because this beta chain is a stray read in a library intended to capture alpha chains, its abundance should not be given much weight.

Alpha and beta constant-region primers primed reverse transcription of around 500 ng RNA. Each of the alpha and beta chains got its own library through chain-specific third strand synthesis with indices. TCRdb recomputed calls from the 5' RACE reads with MiXCR, one row per CDR3 protein. Of about 8,000 distinct CDR3 sequences listed, approximately 6.7% are singletons. Roughly three months, about 14 weeks, into antiretroviral therapy, follow-up blood was collected. All unsorted peripheral T cells were captured because whole blood was used without fractionation. This sequence was found in an adult with HIV infection. The starting material was blood, obtained during antiretroviral therapy.

Here the CDR3 reads CASSEAPDYEQYF. In nucleotides, the CDR3 is TGTGCCAGCTCAGAGGCACCGGACTACGAGCAGTACTTC. The rearrangement links TRBV3-1 to TRBJ2-7; D is uncertain. With 8 bases removed from V and 3 bases from J, the gap between germline ends came to 14 bases. This CDR3 has 13 amino acids. Germline CDR1 is LGHDT and CDR2 is YNNKEL (reference sequence).